The subject of this entry is one T cell receptor beta chain. This sample stems from a study of blood T cell repertoires in COVID-19. Germline assignment: CDR1 SGHVS and CDR2 FQNEAQ. The length of the CDR3 is 15 residues. V was trimmed by 0 bases and J by 1 base, leaving 9 bases between them. Sequencing used immunoSEQ multiplex PCR; TCRdb keeps in-frame clones, though not all of them. The repertoire holds 260,000 or so clones, with roughly 87% as singletons. V gene TRBV7-8 combines with J gene TRBJ1-1; D is uncertain. The specimen was PBMCs or T cells enriched from blood (not recorded which). The TCR comes from a woman in her 30s with acute COVID-19. CDR3 amino acids: CASSLAVGRNTEAFF. In nucleotides, the CDR3 is TGTGCCAGCAGCTTAGCAGTGGGCAGGAACACTGAAGCTTTCTTT.